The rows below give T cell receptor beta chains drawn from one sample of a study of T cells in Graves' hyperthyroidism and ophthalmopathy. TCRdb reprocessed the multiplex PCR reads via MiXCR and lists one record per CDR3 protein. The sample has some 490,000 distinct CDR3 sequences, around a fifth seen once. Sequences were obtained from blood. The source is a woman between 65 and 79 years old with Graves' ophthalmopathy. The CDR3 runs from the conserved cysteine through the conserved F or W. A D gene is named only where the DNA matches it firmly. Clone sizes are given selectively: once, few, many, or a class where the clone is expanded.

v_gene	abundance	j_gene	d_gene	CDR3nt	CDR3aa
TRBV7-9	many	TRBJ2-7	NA	TGTGCCAGCAGCCGTGGGGCCAGCGCCTACGAGCAGTACTTC	CASSRGASAYEQYF
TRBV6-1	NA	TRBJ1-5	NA	TGTGCCGCCCATCGGCCGGGGAACAATCAGCCCCAGCATTTT	CAAHRPGNNQPQHF
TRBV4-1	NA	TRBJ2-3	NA	TGCGCCAGCAGCCAAGATCTTCCGAGCACAGATACGCAGTATTTT	CASSQDLPSTDTQYF
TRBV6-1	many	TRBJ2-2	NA	TGTGCCAGCAGGGGCCGGGACTTCAACACCGGGGAGCTGTTTTTT	CASRGRDFNTGELFF
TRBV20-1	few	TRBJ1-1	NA	TGCAGTGCTACCGACCAATACACTGAAGCTTTCTTT	CSATDQYTEAFF
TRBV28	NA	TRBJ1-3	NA	TGTGCCAGCAGTTCCGGACGGCCTAACTCTGGAAACACCATATATTTT	CASSSGRPNSGNTIYF
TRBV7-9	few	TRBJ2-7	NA	TGTGCCAGCAGCGCCCCCCTGGCCCACGGGGAGCAGTACTTC	CASSAPLAHGEQYF
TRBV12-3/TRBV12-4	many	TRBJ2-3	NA	TGTGCCAGCAGTTTTTGGACGGGTGCGGGAGATACGCAGTATTTT	CASSFWTGAGDTQYF
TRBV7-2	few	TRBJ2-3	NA	TGTGCCAGCAGCTTATACCTGGGCACAGATACGCAGTATTTT	CASSLYLGTDTQYF
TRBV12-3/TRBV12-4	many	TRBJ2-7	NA	TGTGCCAGCAGTTTACAGGTATCCTACGAGCAGTACTTC	CASSLQVSYEQYF
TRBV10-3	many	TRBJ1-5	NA	TGTGCCTCCTGGGACAACAATCAGCCCCAGCATTTT	CASWDNNQPQHF
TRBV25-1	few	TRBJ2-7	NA	TGTGCCAGCAGGGGCCAGGACTGGCTATACGAGCAGTACTTC	CASRGQDWLYEQYF
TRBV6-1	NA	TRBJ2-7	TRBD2	TGTGCCAGCAGTGCCCCCGGGACTAGTGGTTACGAGCAGTACTTC	CASSAPGTSGYEQYF
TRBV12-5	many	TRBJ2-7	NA	TGTGCTAGTGGTTTGGGATACGAGCAGTACTTC	CASGLGYEQYF
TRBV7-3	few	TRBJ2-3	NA	TGTGCCAGCAGCCAAAGCCGGGACCAAGATACGCAGTATTTT	CASSQSRDQDTQYF
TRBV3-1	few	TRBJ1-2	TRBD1	TGTGCCAGCACCTTGGGGACAGGTGAACTTGGCTACACCTTC	CASTLGTGELGYTF
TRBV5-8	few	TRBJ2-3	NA	TGTGCCAGCAGCTTGGTACCACAGGTGTCAGATACGCAGTATTTT	CASSLVPQVSDTQYF
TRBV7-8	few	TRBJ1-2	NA	TGTGCCAGCAGCTTAGTGGCCGCAGCTAACTATGGCTACACCTTC	CASSLVAAANYGYTF
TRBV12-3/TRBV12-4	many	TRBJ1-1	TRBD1	TGTGCCAGCAGCCCAACGGCCAGGGGGTCTGAAGCTTTCTTT	CASSPTARGSEAFF
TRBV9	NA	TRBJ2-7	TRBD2	TGTGCCAGCAGCCCCTTGTCCAGCGGGAGGAGCGAGCAGTACTTC	CASSPLSSGRSEQYF
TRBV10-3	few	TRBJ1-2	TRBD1	TGTGCCACCGGACAGGACCCTTATGGCTACACCTTC	CATGQDPYGYTF
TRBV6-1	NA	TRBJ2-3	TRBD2	TGTGCCAGCAGGCCCGTAGCGGGAGTTTCAGATACGCAGTATTTT	CASRPVAGVSDTQYF
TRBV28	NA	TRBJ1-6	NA	TGTGCCAGCAGCCAAGCGAGGGCCACGGGGTCACCCCTCCACTTT	CASSQARATGSPLHF
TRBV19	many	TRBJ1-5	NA	TGTGCCAGTAGCGCTGGGAACCGGCAGCCCCAGCATTTT	CASSAGNRQPQHF
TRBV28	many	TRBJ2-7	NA	TGTGCCAGCAGTCCCACAGGGTCCTACGAGCAGTACTTC	CASSPTGSYEQYF
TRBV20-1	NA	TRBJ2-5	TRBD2	TGCAGTGCTAGGGGAGCGGGAGGGGGCCAAGAGACCCAGTACTTC	CSARGAGGGQETQYF
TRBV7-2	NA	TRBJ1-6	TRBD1	TGTGCCAGCAGCCCGGGACAGGGGATGGGATCACCCCTCCACTTT	CASSPGQGMGSPLHF
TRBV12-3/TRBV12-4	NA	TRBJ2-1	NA	TGTGCCAGCAGTTTAAGACAGAACTCCTACAATGAGCAGTTCTTC	CASSLRQNSYNEQFF
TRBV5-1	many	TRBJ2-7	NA	TGCGCCAGCAGCTTTGCTACAGATTTGGGGGAGCAGTACTTC	CASSFATDLGEQYF
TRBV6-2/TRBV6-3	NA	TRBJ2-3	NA	TGTGCCAGCAGTAGGAGCAGGGGCCGTACAGATACGCAGTATTTT	CASSRSRGRTDTQYF
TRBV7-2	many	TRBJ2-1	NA	TGTGCCAGCAGCTTCCGGGACGGAAGACTTAACAATGAGCAGTTCTTC	CASSFRDGRLNNEQFF
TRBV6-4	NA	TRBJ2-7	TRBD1	TGTGCCAGCAGACAGCTGGACAGGGGCCCCTACGAGCAGTACTTC	CASRQLDRGPYEQYF
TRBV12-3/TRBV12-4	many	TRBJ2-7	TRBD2	TGTGCCAGCAGTTTAGGACTAGCGGGAGAGTACGAGCAGTACTTC	CASSLGLAGEYEQYF
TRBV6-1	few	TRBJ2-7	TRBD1	TGTGCCAGTGCAACGCCTACGGGACAGGGCTACGAGCAGTACTTC	CASATPTGQGYEQYF
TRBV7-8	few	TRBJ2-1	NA	TGTGCCAGCAGCCGGGGGCAGTTCTTC	CASSRGQFF
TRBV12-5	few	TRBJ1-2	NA	TGTGCTAGTGGTTTGGGAAGTTACAGGGTTCACGGCTACACCTTC	CASGLGSYRVHGYTF
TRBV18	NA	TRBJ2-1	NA	TGTGCCAGCTCACCAAGCCTAACCAGCCCCAATGAGCAGTTCTTC	CASSPSLTSPNEQFF
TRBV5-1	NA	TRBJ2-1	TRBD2	TGCGCCAGCAGCTTGGCCGGACTAGCGGGAGCATCTGAGCAGTTCTTC	CASSLAGLAGASEQFF
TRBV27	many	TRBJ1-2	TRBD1	TGTGCCAGCAGCTTGGACAGGAACTATGGCTACACCTTC	CASSLDRNYGYTF
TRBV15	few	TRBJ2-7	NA	TGTGCCACCAGCAGGGAGTCCGGGGCGACCTACGAGCAGTACTTC	CATSRESGATYEQYF
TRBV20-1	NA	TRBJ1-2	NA	TGCAGTGCTGGGGGGCAGGTCTATGGCTACACCTTC	CSAGGQVYGYTF
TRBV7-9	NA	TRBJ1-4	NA	TGCGCCAGCAGCTTGAGGGCAACTAATGAAAAACTGTTTTTT	CASSLRATNEKLFF
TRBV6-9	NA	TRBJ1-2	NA	TGTGCCAGCAGTTACCCGGAGCCCCGAACCTATGGCTACACCTTC	CASSYPEPRTYGYTF
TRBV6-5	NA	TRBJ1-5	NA	TGTGCCAGCAGTTACTCAGGGTTAGATCAGCCCCAGCATTTT	CASSYSGLDQPQHF
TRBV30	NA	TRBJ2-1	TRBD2	TGTGCCTGGAGTGAACTAGCGGGGATTTACAATGAGCAGTTCTTC	CAWSELAGIYNEQFF
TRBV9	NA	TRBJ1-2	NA	TGTGCCAGCAGCGTAGCTAACAGTGCCTCCTATGGCTACACCTTC	CASSVANSASYGYTF
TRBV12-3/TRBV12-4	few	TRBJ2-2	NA	TGTGCCAGCAGACCCGGAGGCACGGTCACCGGGGAGCTGTTTTTT	CASRPGGTVTGELFF
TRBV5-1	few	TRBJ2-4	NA	TGCGCCAGCAGCCCGGATCTGGGTAGGGACATTCAGTACTTC	CASSPDLGRDIQYF
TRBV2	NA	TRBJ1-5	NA	TGTGCCAGCAGTTACAGGGACCTAGGGCCCCAGCATTTT	CASSYRDLGPQHF
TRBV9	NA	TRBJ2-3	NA	TGTGCCAGCAGCGCACCTTCCGGGGGCACAGATACGCAGTATTTT	CASSAPSGGTDTQYF
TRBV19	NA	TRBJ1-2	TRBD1	TGTGCCAGTAGTATGAGTTTGGACAGGAGTTTCTATGGCTACACCTTC	CASSMSLDRSFYGYTF
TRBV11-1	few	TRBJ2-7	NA	TGTGCCAGCAGCTTGGGGGAGATGAGCTCCTACGAGCAGTACTTC	CASSLGEMSSYEQYF